This T cell receptor beta chain was recorded in a study of blood T cell repertoires in COVID-19. Across the study: The United States, Italy and Spain were the sources of the acute and convalescent COVID-19 samples.

Sequencing used immunoSEQ multiplex PCR; TCRdb keeps in-frame clones, though not all of them. The data hold 30,000 or so clones, with 78% observed a single time. Trimming took 2 bases from V and 6 from J, leaving 9 bases between them. CDR1 and CDR2 from the germline V gene are SGHDT and YYEEEE. The CDR3 loop spans 12 amino acids. This clonotype was sampled from an elderly man with acute or convalescent COVID-19. V is TRBV5-6 and J is TRBJ2-7; no clear D gene. The sample comprised peripheral blood. The CDR3 DNA follows: TGTGCCAGCAGCTTAAGTTCAGTCGAGCAGTACTTC. Its translation is CASSLSSVEQYF.